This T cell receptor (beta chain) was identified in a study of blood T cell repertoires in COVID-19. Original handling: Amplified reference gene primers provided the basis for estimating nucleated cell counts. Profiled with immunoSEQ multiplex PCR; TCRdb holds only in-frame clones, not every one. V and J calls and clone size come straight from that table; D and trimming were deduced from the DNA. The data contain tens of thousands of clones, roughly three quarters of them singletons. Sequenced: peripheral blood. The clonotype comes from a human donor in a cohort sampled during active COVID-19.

The CDR3 region has the DNA TGTGCCAGCAGCCACCTGGGACTAGCGGGCAGGATACTTTCCTACGAGCAGTACTTC. Translated: CASSHLGLAGRILSYEQYF. V gene TRBV3-1 (or the pseudogene TRBV3-2) combines with J gene TRBJ2-7; TRBD2 matches 12 bases. J gave up 1 base and V 3 bases, and 13 bases lay outside the gene matches. The CDR3 runs to 19 residues. Per the germline V gene, CDR1 is LGHDT and CDR2 is YNNKEL (reference sequence).